This T cell receptor (beta chain) was sequenced during a study of blood T cells in healthy people across ages. This clonotype has only a few counts. The target antigen is unknown. Study-level points and caveats: A greater number of naive CD4+ cells and higher diversity distinguished long-lived donors from aged donors.

This CDR3 has 13 amino acids. Germline CDR1 is SQVTM and CDR2 is ANQGSEA. V was clipped by 4 bases and J by 9 bases, with 15 bases between them. Next came a second PCR, run for roughly 6 to 11 cycles, which used a sample-barcoded 5' primer along with a J-beta primer mix. A single record per CDR3 protein comes from TCRdb applying MiXCR to the 5' RACE reads. The sample has 1.5 million to 2 million distinct CDR3 sequences, 34% seen once. Sequenced input: blood. This TCR was recovered from a woman in her 30s in good health. This chain connects TRBV29-1 to TRBJ1-4; a possible D gene is TRBD1 (5 bases). The CDR3 DNA reads as TGCAGCGTTGCAAGGGGATCGGTTCAAAAACTGTTTTTT. Amino acid sequence: CSVARGSVQKLFF.